One and the same sample provided the 8 T cell receptor beta chains below, sequenced in a study of shared clonotypes between healthy human individuals (TCRdb year 2020). Libraries were built with the immunoSEQ multiplex PCR assay. TCRdb retrieved this table from immuneACCESS and kept in-frame rearrangements only. Not all clones are present; in checked studies, unresolved V genes account for under half, and no reason is known for the remainder. Recorded for this sample are under 2,000,000 clones; about 95% of them occurred a single time. The ten top clones hold approximately 1% of the sample. For the CD8 naive samples, CD45RO-negative cells were positively selected for CCR7, yielding a CD45RA+CCR7+ population from which TemRA cells were excluded. Specimen: naive CD8+ T cells sorted from blood. The cell subset or site label of this sample denotes: CD45RA+CCR7+. These receptors were obtained from a man between 18 and 35 years old in good health.

The V and J genes are TRBV7-9 and TRBJ2-7; possibly TRBD1 for D (6 bases). Germline lookup yields CDR1 SEHNR and CDR2 FQNEAQ (reference sequence). The V and J ends lost 5 bases and 3 bases respectively, with 17 bases between them. The CDR3 length is 15 residues. CDR3 amino acids: CASSPVNRDLYEQYF. The CDR3 bases are TGTGCCAGCAGCCCCGTTAACAGGGATCTCTACGAGCAGTACTTC.

The V call is TRBV28, the J call TRBJ2-7, with TRBD2 matching 7 bases. Germline V gives CDR1 MDHEN, CDR2 SYDVKM. The V and J ends lost 7 bases and 3 bases, in that order; junction bases with no gene match: 9. This CDR3 has 14 residues. CDR3 DNA: TGTGCCAGCACCACACTATGGGAGGGCTACGAGCAGTACTTC. Translation: CASTTLWEGYEQYF.

The chain combines TRBV29-1 with TRBJ2-7; 9 nucleotides line up with TRBD1. V lost 1 base to trimming and J lost 2 bases; unmatched junction nucleotides: 9. The CDR3 totals 16 residues. Germline CDR1 SQVTM, CDR2 ANQGSEA. CDR3 sequence reads: CSVEAGAGQGTYEQYF. DNA of the CDR3: TGCAGCGTTGAAGCAGGTGCGGGACAGGGAACCTACGAGCAGTACTTC.

With regard to this clone: Here the CDR3 omits its conserved ending phenylalanine or tryptophan, so a read error is the likely source. The gene calls are TRBV19 and TRBJ2-2; D gene uncertain. Germline V gene data show CDR1 as LNHDA and CDR2 as SQIVND (reference sequence). The CDR3 extends over 12 amino acids. Trimming removed 5 bases at V and 4 bases at J, with 5 bases between. CDR3 sequence reads: CASSSSTGELFS. CDR3 nucleotide sequence: TGTGCCAGTAGTTCGAGCACCGGGGAGCTGTTTTCT.

About this clone itself: The same CDR3 can be traced to other DNA sequences in this sample. The rearrangement joins TRBV4-1 to TRBJ2-7, with TRBD2 identical over 7 bases. Trimming cost V 0 bases and J 0 bases; bases outside gene matches: 2. The germline V gene encodes CDR1 MGHRA and CDR2 YSYEKL. The length of the CDR3 is 15 residues. The CDR3 sequence: CASSQDRGVSYEQYF. CDR3 in DNA: TGCGCCAGCAGCCAAGATCGGGGGGTCTCCTACGAGCAGTACTTC.

Comment on this clone: The sample holds other DNA sequences that translate to the same CDR3. The chain is built from TRBV5-1 and TRBJ2-7; maybe TRBD1 (6 bases). V was pared by 0 bases and J by 3 bases, with 7 bases between. This CDR3 region has 13 residues. Germline CDR1 SGHRS, CDR2 YFSETQ. Here the CDR3 DNA reads TGCGCCAGCAGCTTGGGGACAGTCTACGAGCAGTACTTC. It is translated as CASSLGTVYEQYF.

The V gene is TRBV4-1, the J gene TRBJ2-5; D possibly corresponds to TRBD1 (6 bases). The J call could be wrong; TRBJ2-7 is a better fit for the DNA end. CDR1 and CDR2 from the germline V gene are MGHRA and YSYEKL. The CDR3 has 13 amino acids. The CDR3 DNA reads TGCGCCAGCAGCCCGACAGGTTTGGACGAGCAGTACTTC. Protein sequence: CASSPTGLDEQYF.

In the case of this clone: This CDR3 is also generated by other DNA sequences in the sample. The chain recombines TRBV27 with TRBJ2-7, with 8 nucleotides matching TRBD1. The CDR3 covers 13 residues. Germline V CDR1 and CDR2: MNHEY, SMNVEV (reference sequence). V shed 6 bases, J shed 4 bases, and the junction held 5 bases outside the gene matches. The CDR3 coding sequence is TGTGCCAGCAGCCCCACAGGGGGTTACGAGCAGTACTTC. It yields the protein CASSPTGGYEQYF.